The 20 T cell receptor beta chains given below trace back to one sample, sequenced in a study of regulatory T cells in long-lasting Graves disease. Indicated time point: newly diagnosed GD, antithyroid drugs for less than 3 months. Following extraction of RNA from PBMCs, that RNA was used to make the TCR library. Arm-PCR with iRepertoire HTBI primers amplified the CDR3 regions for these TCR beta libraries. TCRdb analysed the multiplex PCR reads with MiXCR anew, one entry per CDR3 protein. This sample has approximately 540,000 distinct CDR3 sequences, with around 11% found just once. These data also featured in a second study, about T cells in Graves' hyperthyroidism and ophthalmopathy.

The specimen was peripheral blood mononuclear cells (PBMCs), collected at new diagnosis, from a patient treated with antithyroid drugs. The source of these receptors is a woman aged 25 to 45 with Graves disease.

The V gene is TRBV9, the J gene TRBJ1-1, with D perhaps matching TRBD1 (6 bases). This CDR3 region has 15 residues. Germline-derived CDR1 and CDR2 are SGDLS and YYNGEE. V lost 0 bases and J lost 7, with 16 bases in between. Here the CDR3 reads CASSVGSVTGIEAFF. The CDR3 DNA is TGTGCCAGCAGCGTAGGGTCCGTGACAGGCATTGAAGCTTTCTTT.

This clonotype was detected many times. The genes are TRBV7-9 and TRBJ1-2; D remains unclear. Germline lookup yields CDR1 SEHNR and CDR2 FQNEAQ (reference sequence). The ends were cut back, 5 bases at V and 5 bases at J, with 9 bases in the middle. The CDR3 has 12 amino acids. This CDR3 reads CASSVSHYGYTF. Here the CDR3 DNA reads TGTGCCAGCAGCGTATCACATTATGGCTACACCTTC.

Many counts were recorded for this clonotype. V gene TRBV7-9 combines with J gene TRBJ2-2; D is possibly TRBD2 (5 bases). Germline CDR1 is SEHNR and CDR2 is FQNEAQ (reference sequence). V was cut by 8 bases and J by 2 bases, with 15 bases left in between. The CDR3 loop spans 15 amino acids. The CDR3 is CASSRRQNNTGELFF. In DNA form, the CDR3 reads TGTGCCAGCTCACGGAGGCAGAATAACACCGGGGAGCTGTTTTTT.

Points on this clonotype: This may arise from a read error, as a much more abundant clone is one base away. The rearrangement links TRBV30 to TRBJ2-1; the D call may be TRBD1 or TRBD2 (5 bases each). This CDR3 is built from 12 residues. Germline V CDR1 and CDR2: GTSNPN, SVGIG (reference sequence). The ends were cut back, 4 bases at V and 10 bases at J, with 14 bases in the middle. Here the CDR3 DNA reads TGTGCCTGGAACAGGAGGTTTTCGGAGCAGTTCTTC. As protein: CAWNRRFSEQFF.

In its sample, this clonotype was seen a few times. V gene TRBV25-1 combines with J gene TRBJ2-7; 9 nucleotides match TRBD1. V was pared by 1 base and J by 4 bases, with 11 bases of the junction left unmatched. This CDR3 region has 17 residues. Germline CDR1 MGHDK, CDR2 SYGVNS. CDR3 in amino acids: CASSEWGVGDRAYEQYF. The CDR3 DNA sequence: TGTGCCAGCAGTGAATGGGGGGTCGGGGACAGGGCATACGAGCAGTACTTC.

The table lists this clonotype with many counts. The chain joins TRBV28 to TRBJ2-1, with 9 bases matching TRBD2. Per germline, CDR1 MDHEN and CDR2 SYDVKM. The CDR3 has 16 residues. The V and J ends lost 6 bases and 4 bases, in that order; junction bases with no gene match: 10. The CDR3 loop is CASSEASTSGYNEQFF. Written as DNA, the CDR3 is TGTGCCAGCAGCGAGGCATCGACTAGCGGTTACAATGAGCAGTTCTTC. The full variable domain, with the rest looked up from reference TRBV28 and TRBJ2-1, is DVKVTQSSRYLVKRTGEKVFLECVQDMDHENMFWYRQDPGLGLRLIYFSYDVKMKEKGDIPEGYSVSREKKERFSLILESASTNQTSMYLCASSEASTSGYNEQFFGPGTRLTVL.

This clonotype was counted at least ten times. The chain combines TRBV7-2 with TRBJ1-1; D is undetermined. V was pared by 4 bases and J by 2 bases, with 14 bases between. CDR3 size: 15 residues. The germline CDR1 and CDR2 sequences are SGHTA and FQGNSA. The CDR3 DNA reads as TGTGCCAGCAGCTCGACATTCGGCCTTAACACTGAAGCTTTCTTT. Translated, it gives CASSSTFGLNTEAFF.

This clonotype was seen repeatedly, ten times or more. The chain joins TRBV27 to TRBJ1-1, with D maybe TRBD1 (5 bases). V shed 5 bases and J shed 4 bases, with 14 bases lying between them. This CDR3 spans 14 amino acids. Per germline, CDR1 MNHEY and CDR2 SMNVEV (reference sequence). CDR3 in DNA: TGTGCCAGCAGTCTAACAGGACTGGGCACTGAAGCTTTCTTT. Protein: CASSLTGLGTEAFF.

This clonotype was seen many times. This CDR3 is CASSEEQGANGSPLHF. CDR3 nucleotide sequence: TGTGCCAGCAGTGAAGAGCAGGGGGCTAATGGGTCACCCCTCCACTTT. The genes are TRBV2 and TRBJ1-6; 8 nucleotides match TRBD1. The ends lost 1 base at V and 10 bases at J; junction bases unmatched: 9. This CDR3 region has 16 residues. Germline V lookup: CDR1 SNHLY, CDR2 FYNNEI.

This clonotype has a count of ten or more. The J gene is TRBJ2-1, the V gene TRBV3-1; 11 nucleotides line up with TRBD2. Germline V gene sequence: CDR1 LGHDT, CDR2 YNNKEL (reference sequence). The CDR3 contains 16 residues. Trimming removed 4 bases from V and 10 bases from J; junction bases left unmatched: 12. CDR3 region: CASSPGSSGRLSEQFF. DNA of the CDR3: TGTGCCAGCAGCCCCGGGTCTAGCGGGAGGCTCAGCGAGCAGTTCTTC.

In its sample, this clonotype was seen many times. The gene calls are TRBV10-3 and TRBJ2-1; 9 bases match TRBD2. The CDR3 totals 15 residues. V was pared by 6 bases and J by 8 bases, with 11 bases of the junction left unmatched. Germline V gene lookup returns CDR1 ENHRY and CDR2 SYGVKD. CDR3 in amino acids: CAISFSSGSVDEQFF. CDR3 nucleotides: TGTGCCATCAGCTTTAGTAGCGGGAGCGTTGATGAGCAGTTCTTC.

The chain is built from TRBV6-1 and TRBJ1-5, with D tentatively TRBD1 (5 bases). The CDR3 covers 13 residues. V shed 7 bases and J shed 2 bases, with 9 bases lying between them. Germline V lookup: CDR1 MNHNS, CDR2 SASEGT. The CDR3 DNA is TGTGCCAGCAAGAGCAGGGGCAATCAGCCCCAGCATTTT. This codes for CASKSRGNQPQHF.

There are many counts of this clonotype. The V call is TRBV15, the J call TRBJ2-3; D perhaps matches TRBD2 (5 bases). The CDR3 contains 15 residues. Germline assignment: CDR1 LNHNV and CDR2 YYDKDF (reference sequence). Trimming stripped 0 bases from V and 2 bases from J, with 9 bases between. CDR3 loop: CATSREVGNTDTQYF. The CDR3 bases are TGTGCCACCAGCAGAGAAGTCGGGAACACAGATACGCAGTATTTT.

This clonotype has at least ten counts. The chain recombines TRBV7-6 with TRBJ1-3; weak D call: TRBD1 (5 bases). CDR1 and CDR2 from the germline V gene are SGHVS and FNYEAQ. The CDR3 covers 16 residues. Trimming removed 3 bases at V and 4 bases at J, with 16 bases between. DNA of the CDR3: TGTGCCAGCAGCTTGTTTGGGGCGATGGGAGGAAACACCATATATTTT. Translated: CASSLFGAMGGNTIYF.

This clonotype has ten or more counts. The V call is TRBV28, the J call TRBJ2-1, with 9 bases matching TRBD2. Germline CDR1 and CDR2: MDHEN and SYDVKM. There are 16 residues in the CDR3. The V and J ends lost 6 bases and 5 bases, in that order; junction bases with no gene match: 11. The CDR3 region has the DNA TGTGCCAGCAGCCCCTCAAGCGGGAGGACGGACAATGAGCAGTTCTTC. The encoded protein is CASSPSSGRTDNEQFF.

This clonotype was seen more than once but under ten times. CDR3 sequence: CASNSGRTEFF. CDR3 coding DNA: TGTGCCAGCAACTCAGGCCGGACGGAGTTCTTC. The chain combines TRBV11-3 with TRBJ2-1; no clear D. V lost 7 bases to trimming and J lost 14 bases, with 15 bases between them. Germline CDR1 reads SGHNT; CDR2 reads YENEEA. This CDR3 has 11 residues. The complete variable domain, with remaining parts taken from reference TRBV11-3 and TRBJ2-1, reads EAGVVQSPRYKIIEKKQPVAFWCNPISGHNTLYWYLQNLGQGPELLIRYENEEAVDDSQLPKDRFSAERLKGVDSTLKIQPAELGDSAVYLCASNSGRTEFFGPGTRLTVL.

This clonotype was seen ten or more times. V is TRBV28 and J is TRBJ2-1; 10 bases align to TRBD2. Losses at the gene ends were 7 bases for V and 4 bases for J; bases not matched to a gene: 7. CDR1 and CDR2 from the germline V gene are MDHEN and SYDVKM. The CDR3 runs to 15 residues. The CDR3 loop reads CASITPGLAYNEQFF. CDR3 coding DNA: TGTGCCAGCATTACCCCGGGACTAGCGTACAATGAGCAGTTCTTC.

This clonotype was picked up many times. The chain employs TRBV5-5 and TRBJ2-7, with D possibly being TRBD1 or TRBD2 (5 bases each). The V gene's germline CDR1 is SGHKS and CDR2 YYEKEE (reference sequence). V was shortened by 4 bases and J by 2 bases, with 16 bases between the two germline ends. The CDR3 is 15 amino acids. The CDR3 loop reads CASSGPGRQTYEQYF. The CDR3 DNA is TGTGCCAGCAGCGGTCCGGGGCGACAGACCTACGAGCAGTACTTC.

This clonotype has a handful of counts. CDR3 DNA: TGTGCCAGTAATCCGGGACTAGCGGGGCCCTACAATGAGCAGTTCTTC. Residues: CASNPGLAGPYNEQFF. The J gene is TRBJ2-1, the V gene TRBV19, with 13 bases identical to TRBD2. Germline CDR1 and CDR2: LNHDA and SQIVND (reference sequence). After removal of 7 bases from V and 2 bases from J, the junction contained 5 bases not matched to a gene. This CDR3 spans 16 amino acids.

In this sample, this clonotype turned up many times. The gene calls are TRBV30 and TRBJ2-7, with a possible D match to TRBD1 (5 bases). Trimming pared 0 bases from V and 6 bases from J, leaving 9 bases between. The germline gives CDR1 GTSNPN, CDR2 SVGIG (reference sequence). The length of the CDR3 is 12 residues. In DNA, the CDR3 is TGTGCCTGGAGTGTAGGGGTAGGCGAGCAGTACTTC. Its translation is CAWSVGVGEQYF.